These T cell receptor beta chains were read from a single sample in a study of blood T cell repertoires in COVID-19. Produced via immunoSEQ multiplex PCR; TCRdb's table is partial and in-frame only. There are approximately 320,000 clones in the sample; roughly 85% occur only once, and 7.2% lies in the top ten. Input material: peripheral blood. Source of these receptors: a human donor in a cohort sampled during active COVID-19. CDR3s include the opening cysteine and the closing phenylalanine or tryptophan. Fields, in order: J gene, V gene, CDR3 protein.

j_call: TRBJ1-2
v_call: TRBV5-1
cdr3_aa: CASSLGDRLANYGYTF

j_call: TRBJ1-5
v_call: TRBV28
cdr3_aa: CASSSTGSRQPQHF

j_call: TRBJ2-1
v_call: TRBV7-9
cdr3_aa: CASSLSGSDNEQFF

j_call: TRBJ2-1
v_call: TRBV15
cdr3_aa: CATSRPRQGGYNEQFF

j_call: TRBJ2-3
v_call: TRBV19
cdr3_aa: CASRLAGGPDTQYF

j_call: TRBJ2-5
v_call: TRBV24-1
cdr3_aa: CATSEPGKTQYF

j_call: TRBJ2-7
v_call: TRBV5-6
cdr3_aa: CASSTGTGAHEQYF

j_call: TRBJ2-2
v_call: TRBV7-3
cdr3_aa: CASSFGLAAGELFF

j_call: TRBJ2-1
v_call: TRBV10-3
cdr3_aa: CAISEPDRGADNEQFF

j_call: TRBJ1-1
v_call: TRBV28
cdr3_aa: CASRHDREEAFF

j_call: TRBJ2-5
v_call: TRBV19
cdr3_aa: CASMGGSLSEGIETQYF

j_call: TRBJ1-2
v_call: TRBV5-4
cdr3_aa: CASSPDRGGYGYTF

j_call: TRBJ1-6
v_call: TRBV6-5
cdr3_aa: CASMVTDSPLHF

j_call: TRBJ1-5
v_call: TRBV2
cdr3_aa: CASLRDVSLGNQPQHF

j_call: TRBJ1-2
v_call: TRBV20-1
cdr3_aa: CSATDYYGYTF

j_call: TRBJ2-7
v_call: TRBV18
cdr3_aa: CASSPSSYSRPTYEQYF

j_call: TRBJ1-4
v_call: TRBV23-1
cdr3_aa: CASSQSRGNEKLFF

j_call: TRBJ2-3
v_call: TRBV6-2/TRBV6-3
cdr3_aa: CASSYSGLASDYGTDTQYF

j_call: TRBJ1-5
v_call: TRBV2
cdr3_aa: CASSEEGGNQPQHF

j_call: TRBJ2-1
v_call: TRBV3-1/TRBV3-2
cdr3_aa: CASSLGLADHNEQFF

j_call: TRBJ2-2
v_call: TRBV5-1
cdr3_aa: CASRYGTGLNTGELFF

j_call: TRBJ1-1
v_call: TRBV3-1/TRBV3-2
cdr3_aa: CASSPDSAEAFF

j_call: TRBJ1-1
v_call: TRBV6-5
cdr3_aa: CASSYGTEPLDTEAFF